This TCR beta chain was found in a study of neoadjuvant anti-PD-1 for oral cavity cancer. Study-level background: Around day 43, patients without progression received a fourth nivolumab dose before surgery.

The table came from immunoSEQ multiplex PCR; TCRdb's copy has only in-frame clones and leaves some out. The repertoire consists of 55,000 to 80,000 clones, with roughly nine tenths occurring once and the leading ten covering 2.5% to 3.5%. CDR1 and CDR2 (germline): SGHAT, FQDESV (reference sequence). This CDR3 region has 15 residues. As regards this clone: Relative to the germline gene, one junction end is altered; a read error may explain this.

Time point of the sample: after neoadjuvant nivolumab, at surgical resection. The V call is TRBV11-1, the J call TRBJ2-1; a weak D match, TRBD1 (5 bases). This clonotype was sampled from a person aged 40 to 85 with oral cavity squamous cell carcinoma. This specimen consisted of PBMCs, obtained after nivolumab (anti-PD-1) treatment. The chain's CDR3 is CASSALQGSNNGQFF. CDR3 DNA sequence: TGTGCCAGCAGCGCCCTGCAGGGTAGTAACAATGGGCAGTTCTTC.